What follows are 32 T cell receptor beta chains derived from one specimen sequenced in a study of spatial heterogeneity in lung cancer. Documented time point: sample taken at primary tumor resection. Each CDR3 protein gets one entry after TCRdb re-called the 5' RACE reads with MiXCR. The top ten clones hold 35% to 55% of a sample with roughly 40,000 distinct CDR3 sequences, 6.8% of them seen once. The sequenced sample was PBMCs, obtained at surgery. Receptor source: a female donor with early-stage non-small cell lung cancer.

This clonotype was counted ten times or more. The chain carries TRBV12-3 or TRBV12-4 and TRBJ2-1; D ambiguous. The V and J ends lost 3 bases and 0 bases respectively, with 6 bases between them. The CDR3 loop spans 14 amino acids. CDR3 nucleotides: TGTGCCAGCAGTTTTTCGGGCTCCTACAATGAGCAGTTCTTC. Protein sequence: CASSFSGSYNEQFF.

This clonotype was counted many times. The chain is built from TRBV6-2 or TRBV6-3 and TRBJ2-7, with D possibly matching TRBD1 (5 bases). The V end lost 6 bases, the J end lost 3 bases, and 12 bases lay between the germline ends. CDR3 length: 13 residues. CDR1 and CDR2 from the germline V gene are MNHEY and SVGEGT. CDR3 region: CASSDSTDYEQYF. The CDR3 nucleotides read TGTGCCAGCAGCGACAGCACGGACTACGAGCAGTACTTC.

V usage is TRBV5-1 and J usage is TRBJ2-3; D may match TRBD1 or TRBD2 (6 bases each). CDR1 is SGHRS and CDR2 is YFSETQ in the germline V gene. Trimming stripped 0 bases from V and 5 bases from J, with 16 bases between. CDR3 size: 16 residues. Written as DNA, the CDR3 is TGCGCCAGCAGCTTGGTCCTGGGGGGCGGAGGAGATACGCAGTATTTT. The encoded protein is CASSLVLGGGGDTQYF. Using reference TRBV5-1 and TRBJ2-3 for the parts outside the CDR3, the full variable domain is KAGVTQTPRYLIKTRGQQVTLSCSPISGHRSVSWYQQTPGQGLQFLFEYFSETQRNKGNFPGRFSGRQFSNSRSEMNVSTLELGDSALYLCASSLVLGGGGDTQYFGPGTRLTVL.

This clonotype was picked up a small number of times. This chain joins TRBV20-1 and TRBJ2-6; 7 bases line up with TRBD1. CDR3 size: 15 residues. Germline values: CDR1 DFQATT, CDR2 SNEGSKA (reference sequence). V lost 5 bases and J lost 2; bases outside the gene matches: 6. The DNA for the CDR3 is TGCAGTGCTCGAAGACAGGGAGCTGGGGCCAACGTCCTGACTTTC. This sequence encodes CSARRQGAGANVLTF.

This chain connects TRBV20-1 to TRBJ2-3; tentative D call: TRBD2 (6 bases). The germline V and J ends were trimmed by 0 bases and 5 bases, with 9 bases remaining between them. In germline, CDR1 is DFQATT, CDR2 SNEGSKA (reference sequence). The CDR3 is 13 amino acids. CDR3 in amino acids: CSARERGRDTQYF. The CDR3 DNA is TGCAGTGCTAGAGAGCGGGGCCGAGATACGCAGTATTTT.

This clonotype was detected many times. V and J are TRBV6-6 and TRBJ1-1; maybe TRBD1 (6 bases). Between the trimmed V and J ends, which lost 2 bases and 6 bases, there was a span of 10 bases. Germline loops: CDR1 MNHNY, CDR2 SVGAGI (reference sequence). The CDR3 runs 13 residues. CDR3: CASSYGGLPEAFF. The CDR3 DNA follows: TGTGCCAGCAGTTACGGGGGGCTCCCTGAAGCTTTCTTT.

This clonotype appeared many times. The rearrangement uses TRBV4-1 and TRBJ1-1, with D possibly matching TRBD1 (6 bases). Germline assignment: CDR1 MGHRA and CDR2 YSYEKL. Between the trimmed V and J ends, which lost 4 bases and 6 bases, there was a span of 15 bases. This CDR3 is 14 amino acids long. The DNA of the CDR3 is TGCGCCAGCAGCCGCCCCCGGGACATAGCTGAAGCTTTCTTT. Translating it yields CASSRPRDIAEAFF.

This clonotype was seen many times. The chain couples TRBV20-1 to TRBJ2-3; D might be TRBD1 (6 bases). This CDR3 has 12 amino acids. The germline gives CDR1 DFQATT, CDR2 SNEGSKA (reference sequence). V lost 8 bases and J lost 3, with 12 bases in between. Here the CDR3 DNA reads TGCAGTAGGTCGGACAGTACAGATACGCAGTATTTT. Protein sequence: CSRSDSTDTQYF.

This clonotype showed up just a few times. The chain joins TRBV6-5 to TRBJ2-7; either TRBD1 or TRBD2 may supply D (5 bases each). V was clipped by 6 bases and J by 1 base, with 13 bases between them. CDR1 and CDR2 (germline): MNHEY, SVGAGI. This CDR3 has 14 amino acids. Here the CDR3 reads CASSRGGGSYEQYF. CDR3 sequence (DNA): TGTGCCAGCAGCCGGGGTGGGGGATCCTACGAGCAGTACTTC.

This clonotype was counted a few times. V and J are TRBV20-1 and TRBJ2-7, with a weak D call TRBD1 (6 bases). V was pared by 6 bases and J by 0 bases, with 12 bases between. The CDR3 runs to 13 residues. CDR1 and CDR2 (germline): DFQATT, SNEGSKA (reference sequence). CDR3 bases: TGCAGTGCCGACCGGGACACCTCCTACGAGCAGTACTTC. This encodes CSADRDTSYEQYF.

This clonotype occurred many times. This chain links TRBV3-1 with TRBJ1-6, with TRBD1 identical over 8 bases. The J segment lost 3 bases and the V segment lost 2 bases, leaving 9 bases of the junction unmatched. CDR1 LGHDT and CDR2 YNNKEL come from the germline V gene (reference sequence). This CDR3 is 18 amino acids long. Here the CDR3 DNA reads TGTGCCAGCAGCCAACGGAGACAGGGGCCTCACTATAATTCACCCCTCCACTTT. It encodes CASSQRRQGPHYNSPLHF.

This clonotype showed up many times. This CDR3 is CASSQAPAPGPYEQYF. The CDR3 DNA reads TGCGCCAGCAGCCAAGCCCCGGCCCCAGGGCCCTACGAGCAGTACTTC. The J gene is TRBJ2-7, the V gene TRBV4-3; possible D gene TRBD1, 5 bases. In germline, CDR1 is LGHNA, CDR2 YSLEER. V lost 1 base and J lost 2, with 15 bases in between. The CDR3 has 16 amino acids.

This clonotype was seen a handful of times. CDR3 amino acids: CASKPNLVGANVLTF. CDR3 nucleotide sequence: TGTGCCAGCAAACCGAACCTTGTCGGGGCCAACGTCCTGACTTTC. The J gene is TRBJ2-6, the V gene TRBV5-5; D not certain. Germline CDR1 and CDR2: SGHKS and YYEKEE (reference sequence). This CDR3 comprises 15 residues. V lost 6 bases and J lost 4, with 14 bases in between.

This clonotype was observed at least ten times. V is TRBV7-9 and J is TRBJ1-2; no clear D gene. Trimming shortened V by 2 bases and J by 0 bases, and 13 bases separated the two germline ends. Germline CDR1 is SEHNR and CDR2 is FQNEAQ (reference sequence). The CDR3 is 16 residues long. CDR3 sequence reads: CASSLLYKTTNYGYTF. CDR3 DNA: TGTGCCAGCAGCTTATTATATAAGACAACTAACTATGGCTACACCTTC.

In its sample, this clonotype was seen a few times. The gene calls are TRBV20-1 and TRBJ2-7, with unresolved D. V was pared by 5 bases and J by 0 bases, with 5 bases between. The V gene's germline CDR1 is DFQATT and CDR2 SNEGSKA (reference sequence). The CDR3 runs 11 residues. CDR3 region: CSAPRSYEQYF. The CDR3 nucleotides read TGCAGTGCTCCACGCTCCTACGAGCAGTACTTC.

The CDR3 DNA follows: TGTGCCAGCAGTTTAACAATCGGAAACACCATATATTTT. Amino acids: CASSLTIGNTIYF. The chain has TRBV6-6 and TRBJ1-3; D unclear. This CDR3 region has 13 residues. Germline lookup yields CDR1 MNHNY and CDR2 SVGAGI (reference sequence). V lost 4 bases and J 4 bases, leaving 8 bases between the germline ends.

This clonotype was picked up a small number of times. V gene TRBV29-1 combines with J gene TRBJ1-3; D ambiguous. V shed 6 bases and J shed 2 bases, with 11 bases lying between them. The CDR3 contains 13 residues. CDR1 and CDR2 from the germline V gene are SQVTM and ANQGSEA. CDR3 sequence reads: CSVSSGAGNTIYF. DNA of the CDR3: TGCAGCGTGTCGTCAGGCGCTGGAAACACCATATATTTT.

In the case of this clonotype: The junction departs from the called germline gene at one end, perhaps through a read error. This sequence joins TRBV11-2 and TRBJ2-2; 9 bases map to TRBD2. This CDR3 region has 15 residues. CDR1 and CDR2 (germline): SGHAT, FQNNGV. CDR3 protein: CASSQTGLANGELFF. The DNA for the CDR3 is TGTGCCAGCAGCCAAACGGGACTAGCAAACGGGGAACTGTTTTTT. The complete variable domain, with remaining parts taken from reference TRBV11-2 and TRBJ2-2, reads EAGVAQSPRYKIIEKRQSVAFWCNPISGHATLYWYQQILGQGPKLLIQFQNNGVVDDSQLPKDRFSAERLKGVDSTLKIQPAKLEDSAVYLCASSQTGLANGELFFGEGSRLTVL.

The chain joins TRBV2 to TRBJ2-5, with unresolved D. The ends were cut back, 6 bases at V and 2 bases at J, with 10 bases in the middle. CDR1 and CDR2 (germline): SNHLY, FYNNEI. This CDR3 is built from 13 residues. DNA for the CDR3: TGTGCCAGCAGGGGCCCCACACAAGAGACCCAGTACTTC. Protein product: CASRGPTQETQYF.

This clonotype has ten or more counts. The chain carries TRBV7-9 and TRBJ2-3, with D tentatively TRBD2 (5 bases). The germline V gene has CDR1 SEHNR and CDR2 FQNEAQ (reference sequence). There are 15 residues in the CDR3. V lost 5 bases and J 0 bases, leaving 12 bases between the germline ends. Here the CDR3 DNA reads TGTGCCAGCAGCCCCCCCGGACTTAGCACAGATACGCAGTATTTT. This translates into CASSPPGLSTDTQYF.

Ten or more counts support this clonotype. The rearrangement uses TRBV7-9 and TRBJ2-5; 9 positions agree with TRBD1. The germline gives CDR1 SEHNR, CDR2 FQNEAQ (reference sequence). CDR3 length: 14 residues. V was pared by 3 bases and J by 5 bases, with 4 bases of the junction left unmatched. CDR3 loop: CASSLTGGGETQYF. The CDR3 DNA reads TGTGCCAGCAGCTTGACAGGGGGAGGCGAGACCCAGTACTTC.

With respect to this clonotype: This may come from a read error, since a much larger clone is one base off. The chain employs TRBV6-5 and TRBJ1-2; tentative D call: TRBD1 (6 bases). The CDR3 consists of 12 residues. CDR1 and CDR2 (germline): MNHEY, SVGAGI. Trimming cost V 10 bases and J 6 bases, with 15 bases left between them. The CDR3 region has the DNA TGTGCCAACCAAACAGGGTTGAATGGCTACACCTTC. It yields the protein CANQTGLNGYTF.

This clonotype was detected many times. The chain combines TRBV12-3 or TRBV12-4 with TRBJ1-5; a possible D gene is TRBD1 (5 bases). V was trimmed by 6 bases and J by 4 bases, leaving 16 bases between them. There are 15 residues in the CDR3. CDR3 in DNA: TGTGCCAGCAGCTACAGAGCGAGGGGAAATCAGCCCCAGCATTTT. This sequence encodes CASSYRARGNQPQHF.

In its sample, this clonotype ranks as hyperexpanded (1% or more). This chain links TRBV6-5 with TRBJ1-1; the match to TRBD1 covers 7 bases. Trimming at V came to 2 bases and at J to 6 bases, leaving 3 bases not matched to a gene. CDR3 length: 13 amino acids. CDR1 and CDR2 (germline): MNHEY, SVGAGI. The CDR3 sequence is CASSYQGVAEAFF. The CDR3 DNA reads as TGTGCCAGCAGTTACCAGGGGGTTGCTGAAGCTTTCTTT.

V and J are TRBV4-1 and TRBJ1-6; D call uncertain. This CDR3 spans 17 amino acids. Deletions cut 0 bases from V and 5 bases from J, with 14 bases between. Germline V gene lookup returns CDR1 MGHRA and CDR2 YSYEKL. In nucleotides, the CDR3 is TGCGCCAGCAGCCAAGAATACGGGCGCTTTGATAATTCACCCCTCCACTTT. This gives the protein CASSQEYGRFDNSPLHF.

The J gene is TRBJ2-3, the V gene TRBV5-1, with TRBD2 matching 7 bases. The CDR3 is 15 amino acids. J gave up 2 bases and V 4 bases, and 7 bases lay outside the gene matches. Germline V CDR1 and CDR2: SGHRS, YFSETQ. The CDR3, as DNA: TGCGCCAGCAGCCGACTCGGACTAGTCACAGATACGCAGTATTTT. This codes for CASSRLGLVTDTQYF. The entire variable domain, with the rest obtained from reference TRBV5-1 and TRBJ2-3, is as follows: KAGVTQTPRYLIKTRGQQVTLSCSPISGHRSVSWYQQTPGQGLQFLFEYFSETQRNKGNFPGRFSGRQFSNSRSEMNVSTLELGDSALYLCASSRLGLVTDTQYFGPGTRLTVL.

This clonotype was recorded at least ten times. This chain joins TRBV6-1 and TRBJ1-3; D perhaps matches TRBD1 (6 bases). In germline, CDR1 is MNHNS, CDR2 SASEGT. The CDR3 is made up of 18 amino acids. V dropped 3 bases and J dropped 0 bases, with 18 bases sitting between them. CDR3 in amino acids: CASSDYRTALSSGNTIYF. The CDR3 nucleotides read TGTGCCAGCAGTGATTATAGGACAGCCCTCTCCTCTGGAAACACCATATATTTT.

This clonotype was seen ten or more times. The chain couples TRBV7-2 to TRBJ2-2; D perhaps matches TRBD1 (5 bases). Trimming pared 1 base from V and 5 bases from J, leaving 8 bases between. Germline V gene sequence: CDR1 SGHTA, CDR2 FQGNSA. This CDR3 is 14 amino acids long. CDR3 protein: CASSLGTHTGELFF. CDR3 in DNA: TGTGCCAGCAGCTTAGGGACACATACCGGGGAGCTGTTTTTT.

This clonotype was observed many times. This chain links TRBV7-2 with TRBJ1-1; TRBD1 is a possible D gene (6 bases). Trimming took 8 bases from V and 2 from J, leaving 15 bases between them. Per the germline V gene, CDR1 is SGHTA and CDR2 is FQGNSA. The CDR3 consists of 14 residues. CDR3 region: CASSSQGTNTEAFF. CDR3 DNA sequence: TGTGCCAGCTCATCACAGGGAACAAACACTGAAGCTTTCTTT.

This chain links TRBV6-6 with TRBJ2-3; 8 bases are shared with TRBD1. CDR1 is MNHNY, CDR2 SVGAGI, per germline (reference sequence). This CDR3 is built from 20 residues. V lost 4 bases and J lost 0; bases outside the gene matches: 18. The CDR3 reads CASSSKKSWTGQTSTDTQYF. The CDR3 DNA sequence: TGTGCCAGCAGTTCAAAAAAGTCTTGGACAGGGCAAACCAGCACAGATACGCAGTATTTT.

This sequence joins TRBV7-9 and TRBJ2-3, with D hard to call. CDR1 and CDR2 from the germline V gene are SEHNR and FQNEAQ (reference sequence). The CDR3 consists of 12 residues. Deletions cut 3 bases from V and 3 bases from J, with 4 bases between. CDR3 sequence: CASSFQTDTQYF. As DNA, the CDR3 is TGTGCCAGCAGCTTCCAAACAGATACGCAGTATTTT. The variable domain in full, completed from reference TRBV7-9 and TRBJ2-3, reads DTGVSQNPRHKITKRGQNVTFRCDPISEHNRLYWYRQTLGQGPEFLTYFQNEAQLEKSRLLSDRFSAERPKGSFSTLEIQRTEQGDSAMYLCASSFQTDTQYFGPGTRLTVL.

There are many counts of this clonotype. V is TRBV11-2 and J is TRBJ2-2; D is uncertain. From germline, CDR1 is SGHAT and CDR2 FQNNGV. The CDR3 contains 14 residues. Deletions cut 5 bases from V and 1 base from J, with 8 bases between. The CDR3 here is CASSPMRNTGELFF. CDR3 coding DNA: TGTGCCAGCAGCCCCATGCGGAACACCGGGGAGCTGTTTTTT. The entire variable domain, with the rest obtained from reference TRBV11-2 and TRBJ2-2, is as follows: EAGVAQSPRYKIIEKRQSVAFWCNPISGHATLYWYQQILGQGPKLLIQFQNNGVVDDSQLPKDRFSAERLKGVDSTLKIQPAKLEDSAVYLCASSPMRNTGELFFGEGSRLTVL.